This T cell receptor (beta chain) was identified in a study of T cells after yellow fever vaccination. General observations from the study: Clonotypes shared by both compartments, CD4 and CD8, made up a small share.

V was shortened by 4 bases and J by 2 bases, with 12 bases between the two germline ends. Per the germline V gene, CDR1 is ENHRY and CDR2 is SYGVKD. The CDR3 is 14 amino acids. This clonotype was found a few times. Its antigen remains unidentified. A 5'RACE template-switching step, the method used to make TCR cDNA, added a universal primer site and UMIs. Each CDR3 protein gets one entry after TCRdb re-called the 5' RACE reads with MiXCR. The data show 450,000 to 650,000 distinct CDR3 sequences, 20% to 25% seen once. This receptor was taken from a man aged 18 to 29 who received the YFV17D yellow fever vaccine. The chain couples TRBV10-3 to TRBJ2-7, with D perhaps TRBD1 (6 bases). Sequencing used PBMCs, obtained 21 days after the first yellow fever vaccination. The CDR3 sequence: CAISVEDRPYEQYV. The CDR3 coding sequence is TGTGCCATCAGTGTGGAGGACAGACCCTACGAGCAGTACGTC.